This TCR beta chain was sequenced in a study of shared clonotypes between healthy human individuals. Study-wide points: A generally larger estimated richness was seen in naive subsets than in memory subsets.

Comment on this clone: Its antigen is as yet unknown.

Germline-derived CDR1 and CDR2 are SNHLY and FYNNEI. The CDR3 contains 16 residues. Several immunoSEQ plates received, in even portions, the genomic DNA of each subset. The protocol was immunoSEQ multiplex PCR, while the TCRdb copy is restricted to in-frame clones and leaves out a portion. The data show about 590,000 clones, roughly 95% seen once. Naive CD8 cells were CD45RO-negative, positively selected for CCR7, excluding terminally differentiated effector memory CD45RA+ cells. This chain connects TRBV2 to TRBJ2-5; 8 bases match TRBD2. The assigned J gene may be wrong: the sequence end matches TRBJ2-7 better. The clonotype comes from a woman in her twenties or thirties in good health. The specimen sequenced was naive CD8+ T cells sorted from blood. CDR3 coding DNA: TGTGCCAGCAGTTTGACTAGCAGCGGGAGCTCCTACGAGCAGTACTTC. Residues: CASSLTSSGSSYEQYF.